The T cell receptor beta chain described here comes from a study of cytomegalovirus exposure and HLA in healthy donors. Study findings and constraints: In a later analysis, donors in an Asian-associated ancestry cluster reportedly had fewer N-insertions in productive TCRs than the cohort mean. Later analysis associated a missense DCLRE1C variant with TCR beta V- and J-gene trimming.

This cohort consisted of healthy bone marrow donors. Nominally healthy donors were sampled, though unrecorded immune exposures were likely. CDR1 is SGHAT, CDR2 FQNNGV, per germline. CDR3 size: 12 residues. V lost 4 bases to trimming and J lost 0 bases, with 3 bases between them. The PCR contained 60 Vbeta and 13 Jbeta primers. Generated by immunoSEQ multiplex PCR, the TCRdb table keeps only in-frame clones and is missing some. The sample includes 35,000 or so clones, roughly 76% seen only once; the top ten take 9.3%. About this clone itself: The antigen is undetermined.

The sequenced sample was PBMCs. The receptor was isolated from a woman aged 40 to 50 in good health and CMV-seronegative. The V call is TRBV11-2, the J call TRBJ2-5, with D unresolved. This CDR3 is CASSSYQETQYF. The CDR3 nucleotides read TGTGCCAGCAGCTCATACCAAGAGACCCAGTACTTC.